The 23 T cell receptor beta chains below all came from one sample that was sequenced in a study of blood T cell repertoires in COVID-19. Data came from immunoSEQ multiplex PCR; TCRdb stores just in-frame clones and leaves some out. The profile shows roughly 97,000 clones, approximately 91% of them singletons. Material: peripheral blood. These TCRs come from a human donor in a cohort sampled during active COVID-19.

The chain combines TRBV27 with TRBJ2-1, with TRBD1 matching over 8 bases. The germline gives CDR1 MNHEY, CDR2 SMNVEV (reference sequence). The CDR3 contains 16 residues. After removal of 5 bases from V and 4 bases from J, the junction contained 10 bases not matched to a gene. The CDR3 DNA reads TGTGCCAGCAGTGCCAGGGGGCGCGATATGTACAATGAGCAGTTCTTC. Protein product: CASSARGRDMYNEQFF.

The chain carries TRBV2 and TRBJ2-1; 11 bases agree with TRBD2. From germline, CDR1 is SNHLY and CDR2 FYNNEI. V was pared by 7 bases and J by 4 bases, with 6 bases of the junction left unmatched. The CDR3 runs to 15 residues. CDR3 region: CASNRLAGTYNEQFF. DNA for the CDR3: TGTGCCAGCAATAGACTAGCGGGGACATACAATGAGCAGTTCTTC.

The J gene is TRBJ2-2, the V gene TRBV5-1, with 10 bases matching TRBD2. The CDR3 runs 16 residues. The V segment lost 3 bases and the J segment 7 bases; nucleotides outside the gene matches: 9. The germline gives CDR1 SGHRS, CDR2 YFSETQ. The chain's CDR3 is CASSWSSGRQNGELFF. CDR3 nucleotides: TGCGCCAGCAGCTGGAGTAGCGGGAGGCAGAACGGGGAGCTGTTTTTT.

The V and J genes are TRBV4-1 and TRBJ2-7; D might be TRBD2 (6 bases). CDR1 MGHRA and CDR2 YSYEKL come from the germline V gene. Trimming removed 4 bases from V and 2 bases from J, with 15 bases in between. There are 15 residues in the CDR3. This CDR3 is CASSPLEASAYEQYF. CDR3 coding DNA: TGCGCCAGCAGCCCCCTTGAGGCTAGCGCCTACGAGCAGTACTTC.

This chain uses TRBV6-5 with TRBJ1-6; 8 bases are a match to TRBD1. The CDR3 has 16 residues. With V trimmed by 2 bases and J by 6 bases, 6 bases remained unmatched. Germline CDR1 MNHEY, CDR2 SVGAGI. The CDR3 protein is CASSYTSGQGNSPLHF. DNA of the CDR3: TGTGCCAGCAGTTACACCTCAGGACAGGGTAATTCACCCCTCCACTTT.

The gene calls are TRBV5-1 and TRBJ2-3; D uncertain. There are 13 residues in the CDR3. V lost 0 bases to trimming and J lost 6 bases, with 8 bases between them. Germline V gives CDR1 SGHRS, CDR2 YFSETQ. This CDR3 reads CASSLGVWDTQYF. The CDR3 region has the DNA TGCGCCAGCAGCTTGGGAGTTTGGGATACGCAGTATTTT.

The chain links TRBV19 to TRBJ2-6; 9 nucleotides match TRBD1. This CDR3 has 17 residues. The germline V gene encodes CDR1 LNHDA and CDR2 SQIVND (reference sequence). Unmatched junction bases numbered 6, after V lost 6 bases and J lost 0 bases. The CDR3 DNA sequence: TGTGCCAGTAGCGGCAGGGACAGGGTCTCTGGGGCCAACGTCCTGACTTTC. Translation: CASSGRDRVSGANVLTF.

The rearrangement uses TRBV24-1 and TRBJ2-1; the match to TRBD1 covers 10 bases. CDR3 length equals 16 residues. The germline CDR1 and CDR2 sequences are KGHDR and SFDVKD. With V trimmed by 4 bases and J by 4 bases, 6 bases remained unmatched. CDR3 DNA: TGTGCCACCAGTGACGCGACAGGGGGCAGTTACAATGAGCAGTTCTTC. Translated: CATSDATGGSYNEQFF.

The chain links TRBV4-2 to TRBJ1-1; TRBD1 agrees at 10 bases. CDR3 length: 15 amino acids. Losses at the gene ends were 3 bases for V and 6 bases for J; bases not matched to a gene: 7. The germline V gene has CDR1 LGHNA and CDR2 YNFKEQ. The CDR3 DNA is TGTGCCAGCAGCCATGCCCGGGACAGGGGACCTGAAGCTTTCTTT. Protein sequence: CASSHARDRGPEAFF.

The gene calls are TRBV6-2 or TRBV6-3 and TRBJ1-4; 9 bases agree with TRBD1. J lost 11 bases, V lost 6 bases, and 4 bases had no gene match. CDR1 and CDR2 from the germline V gene are MNHEY and SVGEGT. The CDR3 runs to 12 residues. In DNA, the CDR3 is TGTGCCAGCAGCGGCGACAGGGGGAAACTGTTTTTT. Translated, it gives CASSGDRGKLFF.

The chain couples TRBV18 to TRBJ1-6; D remains ambiguous. Deletions cut 3 bases from V and 8 bases from J, with 8 bases between. This CDR3 has 13 amino acids. The germline V gene encodes CDR1 KGHSH and CDR2 LQKENI. The CDR3 sequence: CASSPNRDSPLHF. CDR3 DNA sequence: TGTGCCAGCTCACCCAACCGAGATTCACCCCTCCACTTT. The whole variable domain, filled in from reference TRBV18 and TRBJ1-6, reads NAGVMQNPRHLVRRRGQEARLRCSPMKGHSHVYWYRQLPEEGLKFMVYLQKENIIDESGMPKERFSAEFPKEGPSILRIQQVVRGDSAAYFCASSPNRDSPLHFGNGTRLTVT.

This clone occurred many times. The CDR3 protein is CASSPEGTASGYTF. CDR3 bases: TGTGCCAGCAGCCCGGAAGGGACAGCAAGTGGCTACACCTTC. The chain recombines TRBV16 with TRBJ1-2; TRBD1 matches 7 bases. The CDR3 is 14 amino acids. V trimming: 4 bases; J trimming: 7 bases; junction bases outside the gene matches: 9. Germline V gives CDR1 KGHSY, CDR2 FQNENV.

The chain couples TRBV7-9 to TRBJ1-1; 8 bases map to TRBD1. The CDR3 contains 18 residues. Germline CDR1 is SEHNR and CDR2 is FQNEAQ (reference sequence). Trimming took 5 bases from V and 0 from J; bases not matched to a gene: 14. This CDR3 is CASSPKPGQAVMNTEAFF. The CDR3, as DNA: TGTGCCAGCAGCCCAAAACCGGGACAGGCGGTGATGAACACTGAAGCTTTCTTT.

The chain recombines TRBV9 with TRBJ2-5; 9 bases are a match to TRBD1. Per the germline V gene, CDR1 is SGDLS and CDR2 is YYNGEE. With V trimmed by 3 bases and J by 6 bases, 12 bases remained unmatched. The CDR3 runs to 16 residues. CDR3 sequence reads: CASSDNGTGIGQTQYF. The CDR3 nucleotides read TGTGCCAGCAGCGATAACGGGACAGGGATCGGTCAGACCCAGTACTTC.

The gene calls are TRBV6-5 and TRBJ1-2, with D uncertain. The CDR3 totals 15 residues. Germline loops: CDR1 MNHEY, CDR2 SVGAGI. V was trimmed by 0 bases and J by 4 bases, leaving 12 bases between them. CDR3 nucleotides: TGTGCCAGCAGTTACTCGGGCACCACGAGCTATGGCTACACCTTC. As protein: CASSYSGTTSYGYTF.

The rearrangement links TRBV15 to TRBJ2-2; TRBD1 matches 7 bases. CDR3 length: 17 amino acids. The germline gives CDR1 LNHNV, CDR2 YYDKDF (reference sequence). The J segment lost 7 bases and the V segment lost 0 bases, leaving 11 bases of the junction unmatched. The CDR3 here is CATSRDGAGGMVGELFF. The CDR3 coding sequence is TGTGCCACCAGCAGAGATGGGGCAGGGGGTATGGTCGGGGAGCTGTTTTTT.

The gene calls are TRBV2 and TRBJ2-1; 8 bases fit TRBD2. The germline V gene encodes CDR1 SNHLY and CDR2 FYNNEI. J lost 8 bases, V lost 7 bases, and 7 bases had no gene match. The CDR3 spans 13 residues. CDR3 residues: CASMAGGFYEQFF. The DNA for the CDR3 is TGTGCCAGCATGGCGGGAGGATTTTATGAGCAGTTCTTC.

This clone has more than one count but fewer than ten. The chain employs TRBV20-1 and TRBJ1-1; 8 nucleotides line up with TRBD1. The CDR3 runs to 14 residues. CDR1 is DFQATT and CDR2 is SNEGSKA in the germline V gene (reference sequence). J gave up 5 bases and V 3 bases, and 8 bases lay outside the gene matches. The CDR3 DNA reads TGCAGTGCTAGTCCAGGGGGCGTAGGGACTGAAGCTTTCTTT. The encoded protein is CSASPGGVGTEAFF.

The chain combines TRBV28 with TRBJ2-7, with D perhaps matching TRBD1 (7 bases). The CDR3 totals 14 residues. V lost 2 bases and J 7 bases, leaving 15 bases between the germline ends. Germline V gene lookup returns CDR1 MDHEN and CDR2 SYDVKM. The CDR3 sequence is CASSLPTGRREQYF. CDR3 sequence (DNA): TGTGCCAGCAGTTTACCGACAGGGAGGAGAGAGCAGTACTTC. Looking up the rest from reference TRBV28 and TRBJ2-7 gives the full variable domain: DVKVTQSSRYLVKRTGEKVFLECVQDMDHENMFWYRQDPGLGLRLIYFSYDVKMKEKGDIPEGYSVSREKKERFSLILESASTNQTSMYLCASSLPTGRREQYFGPGTRLTVT.

This chain connects TRBV18 to TRBJ1-2; D call uncertain. The CDR3 is 12 amino acids. The germline V gene encodes CDR1 KGHSH and CDR2 LQKENI. Trimming took off 1 base at V and 7 bases at J, with 7 bases between the two ends. DNA for the CDR3: TGTGCCAGCTCACCACTTGGAGGTGGCTACACCTTC. Its protein is CASSPLGGGYTF.

V usage is TRBV6-2 or TRBV6-3 and J usage is TRBJ1-5; D gene ambiguous. The CDR3 totals 14 residues. V lost 2 bases, J lost 3 bases, and 8 bases lay in between. Germline V gene lookup returns CDR1 MNHEY and CDR2 SVGEGT. CDR3 amino acids: CASSYESNNQPQHF. The CDR3 nucleotides read TGTGCCAGCAGTTACGAGTCGAACAATCAGCCCCAGCATTTT.

The CDR3 is CASSLDLPGPYEQYF. CDR3 in DNA: TGTGCCAGCAGCTTAGATCTCCCAGGGCCATACGAGCAGTACTTC. The chain is built from TRBV11-2 and TRBJ2-7, with D maybe TRBD1 (5 bases). CDR1 and CDR2 (germline): SGHAT, FQNNGV. V dropped 0 bases and J dropped 4 bases, with 13 bases sitting between them. This CDR3 contains 15 residues.

The chain has TRBV28 and TRBJ2-5, with TRBD1 matching 7 bases. V lost 0 bases to trimming and J lost 7 bases; unmatched junction nucleotides: 8. CDR1 is MDHEN, CDR2 SYDVKM, per germline. CDR3 length: 15 residues. The CDR3 reads CASSLWGQSTGTQYF. Written as DNA, the CDR3 is TGTGCCAGCAGTTTATGGGGACAGTCAACCGGGACCCAGTACTTC.